This T cell receptor (beta chain) came from a study of cytomegalovirus exposure and HLA in healthy donors. Germline CDR1 SQVTM, CDR2 ANQGSEA. The CDR3 sequence is 12 residues long. V shed 7 bases, J shed 7 bases, and the junction held 5 bases outside the gene matches. Findings of the study overall: The classifier, whose performance was assessed in both the original and validation cohorts, reportedly diagnosed cytomegalovirus status with high specificity and sensitivity. The tendency of first-cohort TCR clusters to co-occur in the roughly 120 validation repertoires was the finding of a later analysis.

With respect to this clone: Its antigen is unidentified.

Repertoires were generated with immunoSEQ multiplex PCR, while TCRdb's copy carries only in-frame clones and drops some. In the table there are 150,000 to 200,000 clones, about 81% of which are singletons. The sequenced sample consisted of PBMCs. This sequence joins TRBV29-1 and TRBJ2-7; 12 positions agree with TRBD1. The sequence was collected from a woman aged 25 to 39 in good health and CMV-seronegative. The CDR3 DNA reads TGCAGCGCAAGGGACAGGGGGCGAGAGCAGTACTTC. Its translation: CSARDRGREQYF.